The 28 T cell receptor beta chains below were found in one sample sequenced in a study of T cells in Graves' hyperthyroidism and ophthalmopathy (dated by TCRdb to about 2019). The library relied on multiplex PCR. TCRdb records Illumina HiSeq 2000 as the sequencer. The TCR beta CDR3 regions were amplified from RNA transcripts. The TCR CDR3 was subjected to a first round of RT-PCR using the HTBI primer set and the Qiagen OneStep RT-PCR kit. TCRdb trimmed the raw reads at Q25, called clones with MiXCR and kept productive beta chains. Each entry merges the rows of one CDR3 protein and shows their most common DNA and genes. Recorded for this sample are approximately 100,000 distinct CDR3 sequences; about 40% of them occurred a single time. 9.5% to 13% of the sample goes to the ten largest clones. The sample consisted of peripheral blood or thyroid tissue (not recorded which). The receptors here all came from a woman aged 25 to 39 with Graves' hyperthyroidism.

This clonotype was found many times. The CDR3 reads CASSQRWTAISYEQYF. The DNA of the CDR3 is TGTGCCAGCAGCCAGAGATGGACAGCAATATCCTACGAGCAGTACTTC. J is TRBJ2-7 and V is TRBV13, with a tentative D call TRBD1 (6 bases). V was trimmed by 5 bases and J by 1 base, leaving 18 bases between them. From germline, CDR1 is PRHDT and CDR2 FYEKMQ (reference sequence). This CDR3 has 16 amino acids.

The V gene is TRBV7-9, the J gene TRBJ2-2; 7 nucleotides match TRBD1. V dropped 4 bases and J dropped 7; count of bases not matched to a gene: 6. Germline V CDR1 and CDR2: SEHNR, FQNEAQ (reference sequence). The length of the CDR3 is 14 residues. The CDR3 nucleotides are TGTGCCAGCAGCTCTACAGGGGATGTCGGGGAGCTGTTTTTT. It translates to CASSSTGDVGELFF.

This rearrangement joins TRBV4-1 to TRBJ2-2, with D possibly TRBD2 on 5 matching bases. This CDR3 region has 15 residues. Germline assignment: CDR1 MGHRA and CDR2 YSYEKL. Trimming pared 4 bases from V and 6 bases from J, leaving 15 bases between. CDR3 in amino acids: CASSPRSGRAGELFF. In DNA, the CDR3 is TGCGCCAGCAGCCCTCGGAGTGGGAGAGCCGGGGAGCTGTTTTTT.

V and J are TRBV5-4 and TRBJ1-1, with 9 bases lining up with TRBD1. This CDR3 has 16 residues. V lost 5 bases to trimming and J lost 4 bases; unmatched junction nucleotides: 12. CDR1 is SGHNT, CDR2 YYREEE, per germline (reference sequence). In nucleotides, the CDR3 is TGTGCCAGCAGACCGGACAGGGGATATGGGAGCACTGAAGCTTTCTTT. It is translated as CASRPDRGYGSTEAFF.

This clonotype was seen only a few times. With a much larger clone just one base away, this may be a read error. Because the CDR3 is missing its conserved closing phenylalanine or tryptophan, this is likely a read error. The rearrangement links TRBV7-2 to TRBJ2-3; 8 bases fit TRBD1. V lost 5 bases to trimming and J lost 7 bases; unmatched junction nucleotides: 5. The CDR3 has 13 residues. CDR1 is SGHTA, CDR2 FQGNSA, per germline. CDR3 DNA: TGTGCCAGCAGCCTACGACAGGGGAATACGCAGTATCTT. The encoded protein is CASSLRQGNTQYL.

The V and J genes are TRBV28 and TRBJ2-6; TRBD1 agrees at 8 bases. V dropped 4 bases and J dropped 3; count of bases not matched to a gene: 2. The CDR3 spans 15 residues. Germline V lookup: CDR1 MDHEN, CDR2 SYDVKM. CDR3 protein: CASSSTGVGANVLTF. The CDR3 nucleotides are TGTGCCAGCAGTTCGACAGGGGTTGGGGCCAACGTCCTGACTTTC.

This clonotype was seen once. Possible read error: a much larger clone is one base away. The rearrangement uses TRBV25-1 and TRBJ2-7, with 9 bases lining up with TRBD2. Losses at the gene ends were 11 bases for V and 5 bases for J; bases not matched to a gene: 10. The CDR3 is 13 residues long. Germline V gene sequence: CDR1 MGHDK, CDR2 SYGVNS. Here the CDR3 reads CACLAGPSHEQYF. The CDR3 bases are TGTGCCTGCCTAGCGGGACCTTCCCACGAGCAGTACTTC.

V gene TRBV5-1 combines with J gene TRBJ2-7, with D unclear. This CDR3 has 12 residues. Germline V gene data show CDR1 as SGHRS and CDR2 as YFSETQ. Deletions cut 0 bases from V and 5 bases from J, with 6 bases between. The CDR3 spells CASSLGPDEQYF. In nucleotides, the CDR3 is TGCGCCAGCAGCTTGGGTCCTGACGAGCAGTACTTC. Full variable domain (missing parts from reference TRBV5-1 and TRBJ2-7): KAGVTQTPRYLIKTRGQQVTLSCSPISGHRSVSWYQQTPGQGLQFLFEYFSETQRNKGNFPGRFSGRQFSNSRSEMNVSTLELGDSALYLCASSLGPDEQYFGPGTRLTVT.

The rearrangement uses TRBV20-1 and TRBJ1-2; 8 nucleotides line up with TRBD1. There are 15 residues in the CDR3. Germline CDR1 is DFQATT and CDR2 is SNEGSKA (reference sequence). Losses at the gene ends were 5 bases for V and 4 bases for J; bases not matched to a gene: 12. CDR3: CSAAGAGGRGYGYTF. DNA of the CDR3: TGCAGTGCTGCAGGAGCAGGGGGCAGAGGCTATGGCTACACCTTC.

There are many counts of this clonotype. This chain joins TRBV6-5 and TRBJ2-7; 8 positions agree with TRBD2. Germline CDR1 and CDR2: MNHEY and SVGAGI. With 0 bases clipped from V and 3 bases from J, the junction kept 10 bases outside the gene matches. The CDR3 is 17 amino acids. CDR3: CASSYSLWGLAGYEQYF. CDR3 DNA: TGTGCCAGCAGTTACTCCCTCTGGGGGCTAGCGGGCTACGAGCAGTACTTC.

The chain has TRBV27 and TRBJ1-2, with TRBD1 identical over 7 bases. Germline V gene lookup returns CDR1 MNHEY and CDR2 SMNVEV (reference sequence). Trimming removed 1 base from V and 12 bases from J; junction bases left unmatched: 11. The CDR3 is 14 amino acids. The CDR3 coding sequence is TGTGCCAGCAGTTTATTTAGACAGGGAGGCGGAAACACCTTC. Protein product: CASSLFRQGGGNTF.

This clonotype was picked up one time. The chain has TRBV7-6 and TRBJ2-2; 14 nucleotides line up with TRBD2. V was pared by 2 bases and J by 6 bases, with 5 bases of the junction left unmatched. CDR1 and CDR2 from the germline V gene are SGHVS and FNYEAQ. The CDR3 totals 17 residues. Written as DNA, the CDR3 is TGTGCCAGCAGCTTATATCAGGGACTAGCGGGAGCCGGGGAGCTGTTTTTT. Its protein is CASSLYQGLAGAGELFF.

This chain joins TRBV6-5 and TRBJ1-5, with a tentative D call TRBD1 (6 bases). The germline CDR1 and CDR2 sequences are MNHEY and SVGAGI. This CDR3 has 17 residues. Trimming stripped 8 bases from V and 4 bases from J, with 24 bases between. CDR3 region: CASSLLQQGPRNQPQHF. The DNA of the CDR3 is TGTGCCAGCTCACTACTTCAACAGGGCCCGCGGAATCAGCCCCAGCATTTT.

This clonotype was recorded at least ten times. The chain couples TRBV27 to TRBJ1-5; no clear D gene. Germline V gives CDR1 MNHEY, CDR2 SMNVEV (reference sequence). Deletions cut 5 bases from V and 4 bases from J, with 9 bases between. CDR3 length: 13 residues. CDR3 in amino acids: CASSPSSNQPQHF. For the CDR3, the DNA is TGTGCCAGCAGTCCGTCAAGTAATCAGCCCCAGCATTTT.

The V gene is TRBV24-1, the J gene TRBJ2-2, with D hard to call. This CDR3 contains 13 residues. Trimming cost V 9 bases and J 1 base, with 8 bases left between them. Looked up from germline, CDR1 is KGHDR and CDR2 is SFDVKD. CDR3 protein: CATGSMNTGELFF. Written as DNA, the CDR3 is TGTGCCACCGGGTCAATGAACACCGGGGAGCTGTTTTTT.

The V and J genes are TRBV7-9 and TRBJ1-1, with 9 bases aligning to TRBD1. The CDR3 spans 14 residues. The trim removed 3 bases at V and 5 bases at J, leaving 4 bases unmatched. CDR1 is SEHNR, CDR2 FQNEAQ, per germline (reference sequence). The CDR3 DNA sequence: TGTGCCAGCAGCTTGAGACAGGGGGTAACTGAAGCTTTCTTT. It encodes CASSLRQGVTEAFF. The variable domain in full, completed from reference TRBV7-9 and TRBJ1-1, reads DTGVSQNPRHKITKRGQNVTFRCDPISEHNRLYWYRQTLGQGPEFLTYFQNEAQLEKSRLLSDRFSAERPKGSFSTLEIQRTEQGDSAMYLCASSLRQGVTEAFFGQGTRLTVV.

This clonotype was detected many times. The genes are TRBV20-1 and TRBJ2-3; D not resolved. V gave up 0 bases and J gave up 1 base, with 23 bases separating them. CDR3 length: 19 amino acids. Germline CDR1 and CDR2: DFQATT and SNEGSKA (reference sequence). The CDR3 loop is CSARDWTDVYHLGTDTQYF. In DNA form, the CDR3 reads TGCAGTGCTAGAGATTGGACGGACGTTTACCACCTGGGCACAGATACGCAGTATTTT.

This clonotype was observed a few times. V is TRBV9 and J is TRBJ2-7; 8 positions match TRBD1. Germline assignment: CDR1 SGDLS and CDR2 YYNGEE. The J segment lost 8 bases and the V segment lost 5 bases, leaving 12 bases of the junction unmatched. The CDR3 length is 14 residues. DNA of the CDR3: TGTGCCAGCAGTGAACAGGGGGGCCCTAGGAAGCAGTACTTC. Translation: CASSEQGGPRKQYF.

The gene calls are TRBV5-1 and TRBJ2-2, with 15 bases lining up with TRBD2. Germline CDR1 is SGHRS and CDR2 is YFSETQ. This CDR3 is built from 17 residues. V trimming: 6 bases; J trimming: 4 bases; junction bases outside the gene matches: 7. CDR3 in DNA: TGCGCCAGCACGGGACTAGCGGGAGGCCGGGGCACCGGGGAGCTGTTTTTT. Translated: CASTGLAGGRGTGELFF.

The chain joins TRBV15 to TRBJ1-4, with D hard to call. The germline V and J ends were trimmed by 3 bases and 8 bases, with 10 bases remaining between them. CDR3 size: 13 residues. CDR1 and CDR2 from the germline V gene are LNHNV and YYDKDF (reference sequence). In DNA, the CDR3 is TGTGCCACCAGCAGCGGAGGTGGGGAAAAACTGTTTTTT. As protein: CATSSGGGEKLFF.

This rearrangement joins TRBV10-3 to TRBJ1-2, with D possibly being TRBD1 (5 bases). Trimming took off 2 bases at V and 8 bases at J, with 12 bases between the two ends. The CDR3 sequence is 13 residues long. Germline V gene sequence: CDR1 ENHRY, CDR2 SYGVKD. The CDR3 loop is CAISEDSLHGYTF. The CDR3 nucleotides read TGTGCCATCAGTGAGGACAGCTTACACGGCTACACCTTC.

The chain uses TRBV10-3 and TRBJ2-1, with 7 bases fitting TRBD2. Trimming at V came to 7 bases and at J to 6 bases, leaving 9 bases not matched to a gene. In germline, CDR1 is ENHRY, CDR2 SYGVKD. This CDR3 has 14 amino acids. This CDR3 is CAITTGEGSNEQFF. The CDR3, as DNA: TGTGCCATCACAACGGGGGAGGGGTCCAATGAGCAGTTCTTC.

The chain couples TRBV12-3 or TRBV12-4 to TRBJ2-5, with 10 bases lining up with TRBD2. The length of the CDR3 is 16 residues. V gave up 2 bases and J gave up 2 bases; unmatched junction bases: 5. The CDR3 bases are TGTGCCAGCAGTTTAATCCGGACTAGCGGACAAGAGACCCAGTACTTC. Its translation is CASSLIRTSGQETQYF.

The CDR3 sequence: CASSRNPGQGTDTQYF. The CDR3 DNA is TGTGCCAGCAGCAGAAATCCGGGACAGGGCACAGATACGCAGTATTTT. This chain links TRBV9 with TRBJ2-3; 8 bases are a match to TRBD1. V shed 4 bases, J shed 1 base, and the junction held 8 bases outside the gene matches. The CDR3 covers 16 residues. Germline V lookup: CDR1 SGDLS, CDR2 YYNGEE.

A word on this clonotype: No conserved phenylalanine or tryptophan ends this CDR3, so it is likely a read error. V usage is TRBV7-9 and J usage is TRBJ1-5; D remains ambiguous. Trimming shortened V by 6 bases and J by 2 bases, and 8 bases separated the two germline ends. The CDR3 is 13 amino acids. Per the germline V gene, CDR1 is SEHNR and CDR2 is FQNEAQ (reference sequence). The CDR3 spells CASRLNGNQPQHL. DNA of the CDR3: TGTGCCAGCAGACTGAATGGCAATCAGCCCCAGCATCTT.

V gene TRBV7-9 combines with J gene TRBJ2-7, with TRBD2 identical over 9 bases. Germline-derived CDR1 and CDR2 are SEHNR and FQNEAQ (reference sequence). The CDR3 consists of 17 residues. V lost 1 base, J lost 5 bases, and 12 bases stayed unmatched. CDR3 sequence reads: CASSLDRSAGGQNEQYF. CDR3 coding DNA: TGTGCCAGCAGCTTAGATCGATCGGCGGGAGGGCAGAACGAGCAGTACTTC.

Note on this clonotype: A much larger clone lies one base from this, so it may be a read error. Since no conserved phenylalanine or tryptophan closes the CDR3, a read error is the likely cause. The DNA is omitted, as the CDR3 cannot be located on it reliably, and the CDR3 follows TCRdb's listing. This chain links TRBV7-2 with TRBJ1-6; TRBD1 is taken as the D call from the table, unchecked against the DNA. The germline V gene encodes CDR1 SGHTA and CDR2 FQGNSA. From its first to its last residue, the CDR3 has 12 amino acids. CDR3 in amino acids: CASSQIQGLYHL.

This clonotype was seen just once. A clone one base away is much larger, so this may be a read error. V gene TRBV12-3 or TRBV12-4 combines with J gene TRBJ1-2, with unresolved D. There are 13 residues in the CDR3. V lost 8 bases, J lost 8 bases, and 18 bases lay in between. CDR3 region: CASGGSRAEGYTF. The CDR3, as DNA: TGTGCCAGCGGTGGCTCGAGGGCCGAGGGCTACACCTTC.